The 5 T cell receptor beta chains below come from one sample, sequenced in a study of blood T cell repertoires in COVID-19. Assay used: immunoSEQ multiplex PCR; TCRdb lists only in-frame clones, some missing. The profile shows about 190,000 clones, 78% of them singletons. Sequencing was done on a sample of peripheral blood. These receptors originate from an elderly woman with active or convalescent COVID-19.

The V and J genes are TRBV5-5 and TRBJ2-2; D not certain. There are 14 residues in the CDR3. Germline-derived CDR1 and CDR2 are SGHKS and YYEKEE (reference sequence). The ends were cut back, 2 bases at V and 1 base at J, with 6 bases in the middle. The CDR3 region is CASSFGGNTGELFF. As DNA, the CDR3 is TGTGCCAGCAGCTTCGGCGGGAACACCGGGGAGCTGTTTTTT.

This chain links TRBV29-1 with TRBJ2-5, with 7 nucleotides matching TRBD1. V gave up 5 bases and J gave up 5 bases; unmatched junction bases: 11. This CDR3 spans 14 amino acids. Germline V CDR1 and CDR2: SQVTM, ANQGSEA. The CDR3 region has the DNA TGCAGCGTTTCCCCCCCCGCCAGGGGGGAGACCCAGTACTTC. It encodes CSVSPPARGETQYF.

The chain uses TRBV11-2 and TRBJ2-2; D is unresolved. V lost 3 bases and J 4 bases, leaving 9 bases between the germline ends. The CDR3 runs to 14 residues. The germline V gene encodes CDR1 SGHAT and CDR2 FQNNGV. This chain's CDR3 is CASSFLTVTGELFF. CDR3 bases: TGTGCCAGCAGCTTCCTCACGGTCACCGGGGAGCTGTTTTTT.

For the CDR3, the DNA is TGTGCCAGTAGTAGTTTCGCAGGCTATAGCAATCAGCCCCAGCATTTT. Translating it yields CASSSFAGYSNQPQHF. The genes are TRBV19 and TRBJ1-5; D uncertain. Germline lookup yields CDR1 LNHDA and CDR2 SQIVND (reference sequence). Trimming took off 4 bases at V and 0 bases at J, with 13 bases between the two ends. CDR3 length equals 16 residues.

V gene TRBV28 combines with J gene TRBJ1-1; 8 nucleotides match TRBD1. The V gene's germline CDR1 is MDHEN and CDR2 SYDVKM. The J segment lost 3 bases and the V segment lost 2 bases, leaving 11 bases of the junction unmatched. The CDR3 contains 17 residues. In DNA form, the CDR3 reads TGTGCCAGCAGTTTAGACCAATCGGACAGGGCTTACACTGAAGCTTTCTTT. It specifies CASSLDQSDRAYTEAFF.